These 13 T cell receptor beta chains were all obtained from the same sample, sequenced in a study of graft-versus-host responses after intestinal transplantation. The method was immunoSEQ multiplex PCR; TCRdb's version includes in-frame clones alone and lacks a portion of them. The table lists 650 to 900 clones, more than 70% of them singletons. Tissue processing of the graft released intraepithelial and lamina propria lymphocytes from it. Sequencing used ileum tissue, obtained 22 days after intestinal transplant. These receptor sequences come from a human patient who received an intestinal transplant, so some T cells may come from the graft donor.

The rearrangement uses TRBV19 and TRBJ2-5, with TRBD1 matching 8 bases. V dropped 5 bases and J dropped 5; count of bases not matched to a gene: 7. Looked up from germline, CDR1 is LNHDA and CDR2 is SQIVND (reference sequence). This CDR3 comprises 14 residues. As DNA, the CDR3 is TGTGCCAGTAGTCCACGGACAGGGACCGAGACCCAGTACTTC. Translating gives CASSPRTGTETQYF.

J is TRBJ1-1 and V is TRBV6-5, with a tentative D call TRBD1 (6 bases). CDR1 and CDR2 (germline): MNHEY, SVGAGI. V shed 0 bases and J shed 5 bases, with 13 bases lying between them. This CDR3 comprises 15 residues. The CDR3, as DNA: TGTGCCAGCAGTTACTCGCTGGGGGCGAGAACTGAAGCTTTCTTT. It is translated as CASSYSLGARTEAFF.

The chain joins TRBV11-2 to TRBJ1-2; D gene ambiguous. Deletions cut 1 base from V and 7 bases from J, with 13 bases between. CDR3 size: 14 residues. CDR1 SGHAT and CDR2 FQNNGV come from the germline V gene. The CDR3 DNA reads as TGTGCCAGCAGCTTAGGGTCGAACTCTGTTGGCTACACCTTC. Translating gives CASSLGSNSVGYTF.

The chain couples TRBV28 to TRBJ2-7; D call uncertain. V lost 8 bases, J lost 5 bases, and 10 bases lay in between. Germline V lookup: CDR1 MDHEN, CDR2 SYDVKM. This CDR3 is built from 11 residues. The DNA of the CDR3 is TGTGCCAGCCGCCTAGGGCACGAGCAGTACTTC. Residues: CASRLGHEQYF.

J is TRBJ2-6 and V is TRBV4-1; tentatively, D is TRBD1 (6 bases). This CDR3 region has 15 residues. V lost 4 bases and J lost 5, with 12 bases in between. CDR1 is MGHRA and CDR2 is YSYEKL in the germline V gene. The CDR3 sequence is CASSPGVIWANVLTF. The CDR3 bases are TGCGCCAGCAGCCCAGGGGTAATCTGGGCCAACGTCCTGACTTTC.

This clone appeared a few times. The chain recombines TRBV2 with TRBJ2-5; D tentatively fits TRBD1 or TRBD2 (5 bases each). Germline V lookup: CDR1 SNHLY, CDR2 FYNNEI. This CDR3 is 12 amino acids long. V shed 8 bases and J shed 1 base, with 8 bases lying between them. The CDR3 loop is CASGTVQETQYF. CDR3 coding DNA: TGTGCCAGCGGGACGGTCCAAGAGACCCAGTACTTC.

This chain uses TRBV5-1 with TRBJ2-3, with a possible D match to TRBD1 (6 bases). Trimming stripped 2 bases from V and 1 base from J, with 11 bases between. This CDR3 region has 15 residues. CDR1 and CDR2 (germline): SGHRS, YFSETQ. CDR3 nucleotides: TGCGCCAGCAGCTTAGGGGGAGTCGGCACAGATACGCAGTATTTT. Translation: CASSLGGVGTDTQYF.

The rearrangement links TRBV5-6 to TRBJ1-6; 10 nucleotides align to TRBD1. Germline CDR1 and CDR2: SGHDT and YYEEEE. The CDR3 consists of 16 residues. V was pared by 1 base and J by 7 bases, with 5 bases of the junction left unmatched. Here the CDR3 DNA reads TGTGCCAGCAGCTTGCTGAAGGACAGGGGGAATTCACCCCTCCACTTT. Encoded protein: CASSLLKDRGNSPLHF.

The CDR3 reads CASALGDDGTEAFF. CDR3 in DNA: TGTGCCAGCGCCCTAGGGGACGACGGGACTGAAGCTTTCTTT. The V gene is TRBV7-9, the J gene TRBJ1-1, with TRBD1 as a possible D gene (5 bases). Germline assignment: CDR1 SEHNR and CDR2 FQNEAQ (reference sequence). Trimming left V 8 bases short and J 5 bases short, with 18 bases between. The CDR3 extends over 14 amino acids.

The sample holds a few counts of this clone. J is TRBJ2-3 and V is TRBV9; 7 bases align to TRBD2. Trimming at V came to 0 bases and at J to 2 bases, leaving 6 bases not matched to a gene. The CDR3 runs to 16 residues. Germline V gives CDR1 SGDLS, CDR2 YYNGEE. CDR3 amino acids: CASSVGGSGITDTQYF. The CDR3 DNA follows: TGTGCCAGCAGCGTAGGAGGAAGCGGGATCACAGATACGCAGTATTTT.

The chain employs TRBV19 and TRBJ2-1; D is undetermined. There are 14 residues in the CDR3. The germline CDR1 and CDR2 sequences are LNHDA and SQIVND (reference sequence). Trimming removed 0 bases at V and 4 bases at J, with 7 bases between. The CDR3 region has the DNA TGTGCCAGTAGTATAGAAGCAGAGTACAATGAGCAGTTCTTC. Translation: CASSIEAEYNEQFF.

The V gene is TRBV5-1, the J gene TRBJ2-1, with a tentative D call TRBD1 (6 bases). CDR3 size: 15 residues. Trimming removed 2 bases at V and 6 bases at J, with 15 bases between. The germline CDR1 and CDR2 sequences are SGHRS and YFSETQ. CDR3 residues: CASSFATGGVNEQFF. For the CDR3, the DNA is TGCGCCAGCAGCTTCGCGACAGGAGGTGTCAATGAGCAGTTCTTC.

V gene TRBV28 combines with J gene TRBJ2-7, with 7 positions matching TRBD2. This CDR3 region has 15 residues. Looked up from germline, CDR1 is MDHEN and CDR2 is SYDVKM. With 7 bases clipped from V and 2 bases from J, the junction kept 11 bases outside the gene matches. Here the CDR3 reads CASMFGGEGTYEQYF. The CDR3 DNA reads as TGTGCCAGCATGTTTGGGGGGGAGGGAACCTACGAGCAGTACTTC.